The clone carrying this T cell receptor beta chain was seen only a few times. This specimen comes from a study of a mutant IDH1 vaccine in newly diagnosed glioma. Background on the study: Before enrollment, patients got radiotherapy alone, temozolomide alone, or mostly the combination.

Using immunoSEQ multiplex PCR, the repertoire was profiled, and TCRdb retains in-frame clones only, with some absent. Here the sample spans fewer than 50,000 clones, just under 95% being singletons. The CDR3 is 15 residues long. V gave up 0 bases and J gave up 2 bases, with 11 bases separating them. CDR1 and CDR2 (germline): SGHDT, YYEEEE. Time point here: baseline, week 1 (first vaccination visit). The treatment here: pre-vaccination baseline after standard-of-care therapy. V and J are TRBV5-6 and TRBJ1-1; TRBD1 is a possible D gene (6 bases). Sequenced material: PBMCs, taken from a glioma patient treated with radiotherapy, temozolomide or both. The sequence came from a young man with glioma. CDR3 coding DNA: TGTGCCAGCAGCTTGGCTGGGGGGCGAAACACTGAAGCTTTCTTT. Translating it yields CASSLAGGRNTEAFF.